This T cell receptor (beta chain) was sequenced for a study of OX40 agonist ivuxolimab in advanced cancers. Assay used: immunoSEQ multiplex PCR; TCRdb lists only in-frame clones, some missing. The sample records around 87,000 clones, 85% to 95% being singletons. General observations from the study: Normalized expansion of T-cell clones was also low for some nonresponders.

Worth noting for this clone: Its antigen is not known.

CDR1 is MNHNY, CDR2 SVGAGI, per germline (reference sequence). The ends lost 8 bases at V and 0 bases at J; junction bases unmatched: 11. This CDR3 has 16 amino acids. The rearrangement uses TRBV6-6 and TRBJ1-1; the match to TRBD1 covers 8 bases. The sequence derives from an adult with an advanced solid tumor such as melanoma, head and neck, liver or kidney cancer. The sequencing here drew on CD4+ or CD8+ T cells sorted from blood, taken in a trial of the OX40 agonist ivuxolimab. CDR3 bases: TGTGCCAGCTGGACAGGGAAAGACTTGTTGAACACTGAAGCTTTCTTT. Its protein product is CASWTGKDLLNTEAFF.